This T cell receptor beta chain was profiled in a study of CD8 T cells in ankylosing spondylitis. Comment on this clonotype: The antigen is undetermined.

The study's findings and limits: Clones linked with disease were CD8+ and fairly uncommon in the peripheral blood. A TCR beta motif of several highly homologous variants appeared characteristic of ankylosing spondylitis blood.

Using its own MiXCR run on the 5' RACE reads, TCRdb lists one record per CDR3 protein. The table records about 800,000 distinct CDR3 sequences, approximately 10% of them present only once. The V end was cut by 4 bases, the J end by 1 base, with 13 bases between. The CDR3 has 15 residues. Germline V gene lookup returns CDR1 MNHNS and CDR2 SASEGT. The chain uses TRBV6-1 and TRBJ1-1, with D perhaps TRBD1 (5 bases). Sequencing input: blood, either unsorted or a sorted T cell fraction (not recorded which). This clonotype was sampled from a male donor with ankylosing spondylitis. In nucleotides, the CDR3 is TGTGCCAGCAGTGTTTGGGGCAGGAAGAACACTGAAGCTTTCTTT. It encodes CASSVWGRKNTEAFF.